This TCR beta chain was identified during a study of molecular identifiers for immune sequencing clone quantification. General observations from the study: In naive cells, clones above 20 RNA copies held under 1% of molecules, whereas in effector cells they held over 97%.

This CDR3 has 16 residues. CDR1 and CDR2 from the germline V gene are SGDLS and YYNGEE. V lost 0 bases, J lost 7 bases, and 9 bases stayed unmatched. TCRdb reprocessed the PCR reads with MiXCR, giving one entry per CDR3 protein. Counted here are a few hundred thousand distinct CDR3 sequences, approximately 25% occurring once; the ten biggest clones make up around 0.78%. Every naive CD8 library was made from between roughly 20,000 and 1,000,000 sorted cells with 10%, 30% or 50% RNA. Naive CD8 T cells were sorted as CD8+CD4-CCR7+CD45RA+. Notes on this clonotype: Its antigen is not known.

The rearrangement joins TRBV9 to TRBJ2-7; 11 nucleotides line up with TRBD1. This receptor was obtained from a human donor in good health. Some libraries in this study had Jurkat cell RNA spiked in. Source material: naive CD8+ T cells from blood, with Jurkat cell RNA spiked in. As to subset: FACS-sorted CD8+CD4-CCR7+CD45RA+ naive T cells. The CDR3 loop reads CASSVAPGTGGREQYF. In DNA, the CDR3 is TGTGCCAGCAGCGTAGCCCCCGGGACAGGGGGGCGGGAGCAGTACTTC.